These 30 T cell receptor beta chains came from one sample sequenced in a study of blood T cell repertoires in COVID-19. Some clones are missing from TCRdb's copy, which holds only in-frame ones; the method was immunoSEQ multiplex PCR. The table shows roughly 97,000 clones, with 84% occurring only once. What was sequenced was peripheral blood. The receptors originated from a man in his sixties with acute or convalescent COVID-19.

This chain links TRBV27 with TRBJ1-4; tentative D call: TRBD1 (6 bases). Germline V gene lookup returns CDR1 MNHEY and CDR2 SMNVEV (reference sequence). The CDR3 runs 13 residues. The germline V and J ends were trimmed by 6 bases and 7 bases, with 12 bases remaining between them. CDR3 bases: TGTGCCAGCAGGCCGGGACACCTTGAAAAACTGTTTTTT. It yields the protein CASRPGHLEKLFF.

The chain combines TRBV10-3 with TRBJ1-2; TRBD1 is a possible D gene (6 bases). The CDR3 consists of 15 residues. Germline CDR1 is ENHRY and CDR2 is SYGVKD. Trimming shortened V by 3 bases and J by 5 bases, and 16 bases separated the two germline ends. In nucleotides, the CDR3 is TGTGCCATCAGTGATGACATTGGGGGCAGATATGGCTACACCTTC. Translation gives CAISDDIGGRYGYTF.

The genes are TRBV4-3 and TRBJ1-5; possibly TRBD1 for D (5 bases). CDR1 is LGHNA and CDR2 is YSLEER in the germline V gene. V lost 0 bases and J 5 bases, leaving 14 bases between the germline ends. There are 16 residues in the CDR3. CDR3 residues: CASSQDIGHPYQPQHF. The DNA for the CDR3 is TGCGCCAGCAGCCAAGATATAGGACACCCTTATCAGCCCCAGCATTTT.

This clone was counted once. The J gene is TRBJ1-5, the V gene TRBV9; D might be TRBD1 (5 bases). Germline V gene lookup returns CDR1 SGDLS and CDR2 YYNGEE. The CDR3 sequence is 12 residues long. V was shortened by 4 bases and J by 6 bases, with 8 bases between the two germline ends. As DNA, the CDR3 is TGTGCCAGCAGCTCACAGGTTCAGCCCCAGCATTTT. Translation: CASSSQVQPQHF.

The V call is TRBV10-3, the J call TRBJ2-3; D possibly corresponds to TRBD1 (5 bases). This CDR3 region has 23 residues. Trimming pared 2 bases from V and 2 bases from J, leaving 35 bases between. The V gene's germline CDR1 is ENHRY and CDR2 SYGVKD. CDR3 in amino acids: CAISEPTLQGSQILGSYTDTQYF. In nucleotides, the CDR3 is TGTGCCATCAGTGAGCCGACTCTTCAGGGTAGCCAGATCTTGGGGTCATACACAGATACGCAGTATTTT.

About this clone itself: The limits of the CDR3 on the DNA are not certain, so only TCRdb's listed CDR3 is given. This chain links TRBV19 with TRBJ1-1; the D segment call TRBD1 is taken from the table without a DNA check. Germline V gene data show CDR1 as LNHDA and CDR2 as SQIVND (reference sequence). The length of the CDR3 is 17 amino acids, counting both ends. CDR3 protein: CASQFWRGGVGDTEAFF.

The chain employs TRBV19 and TRBJ2-3; D is perhaps TRBD2 (5 bases). CDR1 and CDR2 from the germline V gene are LNHDA and SQIVND (reference sequence). V was trimmed by 6 bases and J by 2 bases, leaving 18 bases between them. The CDR3 spans 16 residues. The CDR3 loop is CASRSLRVGDTDTQYF. CDR3 coding DNA: TGTGCCAGTAGGAGCCTCCGGGTGGGAGACACAGATACGCAGTATTTT.

The rearrangement uses TRBV4-1 and TRBJ2-7; 7 bases agree with TRBD1. CDR1 and CDR2 from the germline V gene are MGHRA and YSYEKL. The CDR3 is 15 amino acids. Germline trimming cut 1 base from V and 4 bases from J; bases unmatched to any gene: 7. The CDR3 DNA reads TGCGCCAGCAGCCAAGCAGAGGGGGCCGCTTACGAGCAGTACTTC. This sequence encodes CASSQAEGAAYEQYF.

The chain combines TRBV5-6 with TRBJ2-2; D call uncertain. The CDR3 covers 18 residues. In germline, CDR1 is SGHDT, CDR2 YYEEEE. V lost 7 bases, J lost 5 bases, and 27 bases lay in between. CDR3 amino acids: CASHSSSVSILATGELFF. The CDR3, as DNA: TGTGCCAGCCACAGTAGTTCGGTCTCCATACTGGCTACCGGGGAGCTGTTTTTT.

The V gene is TRBV7-2, the J gene TRBJ1-3; tentatively, D is TRBD1 (5 bases). Germline V gene data show CDR1 as SGHTA and CDR2 as FQGNSA. CDR3 size: 17 residues. The V end lost 5 bases, the J end lost 3 bases, and 20 bases lay between the germline ends. CDR3 coding DNA: TGTGCCAGCAGCCCTCCGACAGACCTCGGCCGTGGAAACACCATATATTTT. Its protein is CASSPPTDLGRGNTIYF.

The chain combines TRBV29-1 with TRBJ2-1; TRBD1 matches 11 bases. This CDR3 is built from 13 residues. Germline V lookup: CDR1 SQVTM, CDR2 ANQGSEA. After removal of 4 bases from V and 6 bases from J, the junction contained 2 bases not matched to a gene. CDR3 region: CSVGDRGINEQFF. DNA for the CDR3: TGCAGCGTTGGGGACAGGGGGATCAATGAGCAGTTCTTC.

This chain connects TRBV5-5 to TRBJ1-4; TRBD1 matches 9 bases. This CDR3 has 14 residues. In germline, CDR1 is SGHKS, CDR2 YYEKEE (reference sequence). Unmatched junction bases numbered 8, after V lost 7 bases and J lost 7 bases. The CDR3 nucleotides are TGTGCCAGCGGGAACGGACAGGGGCGTGAAAAACTGTTTTTT. Residues: CASGNGQGREKLFF.

This chain links TRBV5-1 with TRBJ2-1; TRBD1 is a possible D gene (6 bases). CDR1 is SGHRS, CDR2 YFSETQ, per germline. Trimming cost V 4 bases and J 2 bases, with 19 bases left between them. CDR3 length: 17 amino acids. CDR3 region: CASSPGGLGQAYNEQFF. In DNA, the CDR3 is TGCGCCAGCAGCCCCGGCGGTCTGGGACAAGCCTACAATGAGCAGTTCTTC.

The V and J genes are TRBV11-3 and TRBJ2-5, with D uncertain. The CDR3 consists of 14 residues. Germline assignment: CDR1 SGHNT and CDR2 YENEEA. V lost 1 base, J lost 5 bases, and 11 bases lay in between. CDR3 nucleotides: TGTGCCAGCAGCTTAGGGAGAGGCGTCGAGACCCAGTACTTC. Translated, it gives CASSLGRGVETQYF. Filled out from reference TRBV11-3 and TRBJ2-5, the complete variable domain reads EAGVVQSPRYKIIEKKQPVAFWCNPISGHNTLYWYLQNLGQGPELLIRYENEEAVDDSQLPKDRFSAERLKGVDSTLKIQPAELGDSAVYLCASSLGRGVETQYFGPGTRLLVL.

The rearrangement uses TRBV5-5 and TRBJ1-1; 10 bases map to TRBD1. The CDR3 loop spans 16 amino acids. The junction had 11 bases not matched to a gene; V was cut back by 5 bases and J by 4 bases. Germline CDR1 reads SGHKS; CDR2 reads YYEKEE (reference sequence). The CDR3: CASSFVAGQGTTEAFF. The CDR3 region has the DNA TGTGCCAGCAGTTTCGTAGCGGGACAGGGGACCACTGAAGCTTTCTTT.

The J gene is TRBJ2-1, the V gene TRBV6-1, with 11 nucleotides matching TRBD2. The CDR3 length is 16 residues. CDR1 is MNHNS and CDR2 is SASEGT in the germline V gene. J gave up 8 bases and V 3 bases, and 9 bases lay outside the gene matches. CDR3 amino acids: CASSELAGGLRDEQFF. DNA of the CDR3: TGTGCCAGCAGTGAGCTAGCGGGAGGTCTTCGCGATGAGCAGTTCTTC.

V usage is TRBV5-1 and J usage is TRBJ1-5; no clear D. Trimming removed 4 bases from V and 5 bases from J, with 10 bases in between. The CDR3 is 13 residues long. Germline CDR1 is SGHRS and CDR2 is YFSETQ. Here the CDR3 reads CASSQYGDQPQHF. CDR3 coding DNA: TGCGCCAGCAGCCAGTACGGGGATCAGCCCCAGCATTTT.

A few counts support this clone. The V and J genes are TRBV6-6 and TRBJ1-6; weak D call: TRBD1 (6 bases). Germline V gives CDR1 MNHNY, CDR2 SVGAGI (reference sequence). This CDR3 contains 13 residues. Trimming left V 5 bases short and J 7 bases short, with 9 bases between. The CDR3 bases are TGTGCCAGCAGTCAGACAGGCAATTCACCCCTCCACTTT. Amino acid sequence: CASSQTGNSPLHF.

The V gene is TRBV12-5, the J gene TRBJ2-5; D possibly matches TRBD1 or TRBD2 (6 bases each). The V gene lost 5 bases and the J gene lost 5 bases, with 12 bases spanning the gap. This CDR3 is built from 13 residues. Germline V gene sequence: CDR1 LGHNT, CDR2 FRNRAP. The CDR3 here is CASGLGGSETQYF. Written as DNA, the CDR3 is TGTGCTAGTGGTCTGGGGGGCAGCGAGACCCAGTACTTC. Full variable domain (outside the CDR3, taken from reference TRBV12-5 and TRBJ2-5): DARVTQTPRHKVTEMGQEVTMRCQPILGHNTVFWYRQTMMQGLELLAYFRNRAPLDDSGMPKDRFSAEMPDATLATLKIQPSEPRDSAVYFCASGLGGSETQYFGPGTRLLVL.

The genes are TRBV7-9 and TRBJ1-4; unclear D gene. CDR3 length equals 15 residues. The germline V gene has CDR1 SEHNR and CDR2 FQNEAQ (reference sequence). Trimming cost V 5 bases and J 0 bases, with 10 bases left between them. The CDR3 here is CASSDRGATNEKLFF. CDR3 nucleotide sequence: TGTGCCAGCAGCGATCGCGGTGCAACTAATGAAAAACTGTTTTTT.

The rearrangement links TRBV7-8 to TRBJ2-1; 8 bases map to TRBD2. The CDR3 sequence is 16 residues long. The germline CDR1 and CDR2 sequences are SGHVS and FQNEAQ. Trimming removed 2 bases from V and 3 bases from J; junction bases left unmatched: 6. CDR3 sequence (DNA): TGTGCCAGCAGCTTAATTAGCGGGGCCCTCTACAATGAGCAGTTCTTC. It yields the protein CASSLISGALYNEQFF.

The genes are TRBV10-3 and TRBJ2-1; D unresolved. The CDR3 length is 13 residues. The V gene's germline CDR1 is ENHRY and CDR2 SYGVKD. With 2 bases removed from V and 4 bases from J, the gap between germline ends came to 6 bases. The CDR3 coding sequence is TGTGCCATCAGTGAGGTAGTGTACAATGAGCAGTTCTTC. This gives the protein CAISEVVYNEQFF.

The chain employs TRBV5-1 and TRBJ2-1; 7 nucleotides agree with TRBD2. Germline V lookup: CDR1 SGHRS, CDR2 YFSETQ. V lost 3 bases, J lost 7 bases, and 7 bases stayed unmatched. The CDR3 is made up of 14 amino acids. The CDR3 DNA reads as TGCGCCAGCAGCTGGGGGGGTTCACCGAATGAGCAGTTCTTC. This gives the protein CASSWGGSPNEQFF.

The chain links TRBV28 to TRBJ2-5; D is possibly TRBD1 (6 bases). The V and J ends lost 5 bases and 7 bases respectively, with 17 bases between them. This CDR3 region has 14 residues. Germline V CDR1 and CDR2: MDHEN, SYDVKM. CDR3 in amino acids: CASSPTGRAGTQYF. Written as DNA, the CDR3 is TGTGCCAGCAGTCCTACAGGGCGGGCCGGGACCCAGTACTTC.

The CDR3 is CASIYQDGREAFF. Here the CDR3 DNA reads TGTGCCAGCATATACCAGGATGGCCGTGAAGCTTTCTTT. This chain uses TRBV6-5 with TRBJ1-1; D gene unclear. V lost 7 bases, J lost 7 bases, and 16 bases lay in between. This CDR3 comprises 13 residues. Germline lookup yields CDR1 MNHEY and CDR2 SVGAGI.

This chain uses TRBV5-1 with TRBJ2-1, with 10 positions matching TRBD2. The V gene end was trimmed by 3 bases and the J gene end by 5 bases; junction bases not matched to a gene: 5. The germline gives CDR1 SGHRS, CDR2 YFSETQ. The CDR3 consists of 15 residues. CDR3 bases: TGCGCCAGCAGCTCCCTAGCGGGAGCCCACAATGAGCAGTTCTTC. Translated, it gives CASSSLAGAHNEQFF.

This chain joins TRBV19 and TRBJ1-1; D remains unclear. This CDR3 region has 13 residues. V was shortened by 3 bases and J by 7 bases, with 12 bases between the two germline ends. Germline-derived CDR1 and CDR2 are LNHDA and SQIVND (reference sequence). The CDR3 region is CASSIVEGGEAFF. The DNA of the CDR3 is TGTGCCAGTAGTATCGTCGAGGGAGGTGAAGCTTTCTTT.

The chain is built from TRBV5-1 and TRBJ2-7, with 7 bases that match TRBD2. V gave up 2 bases and J gave up 0 bases; unmatched junction bases: 2. Per germline, CDR1 SGHRS and CDR2 YFSETQ. The CDR3 loop spans 14 amino acids. The DNA of the CDR3 is TGCGCCAGCAGCTTCCAGCGGGGCTCCTACGAGCAGTACTTC. It specifies CASSFQRGSYEQYF.

The rearrangement uses TRBV5-1 and TRBJ1-4; 8 nucleotides match TRBD1. J lost 8 bases, V lost 1 base, and 7 bases had no gene match. Germline CDR1 reads SGHRS; CDR2 reads YFSETQ. The CDR3 is made up of 15 amino acids. CDR3 nucleotides: TGCGCCAGCAGCTTGCAGGGGGCGCCGGGGGAAAAACTGTTTTTT. Translation: CASSLQGAPGEKLFF.

The chain has TRBV24-1 and TRBJ2-4; D perhaps matches TRBD2 (6 bases). The germline CDR1 and CDR2 sequences are KGHDR and SFDVKD. Trimming shortened V by 2 bases and J by 1 base, and 14 bases separated the two germline ends. The CDR3 covers 17 residues. Here the CDR3 reads CATSDSPGVVAKNIQYF. CDR3 nucleotide sequence: TGTGCCACCAGTGATTCGCCGGGGGTAGTGGCCAAAAACATTCAGTACTTC.